Only one count was recorded for the clone carrying this TCR beta chain. The sample originates from a study of blood T cell repertoires in COVID-19. The CDR3 totals 14 residues. V was pared by 5 bases and J by 2 bases, with 3 bases of the junction left unmatched. The germline CDR1 and CDR2 sequences are SQVTM and ANQGSEA. Sequenced by immunoSEQ multiplex PCR; TCRdb stores in-frame clones only, minus some. The table shows about 55,000 clones, with roughly 89% occurring only once. The sequence was collected from a man aged 35 to 55 with COVID-19, enrolled during active disease. The V call is TRBV29-1, the J call TRBJ2-6; 7 bases align to TRBD1. The sample taken for sequencing was peripheral blood. CDR3 sequence (DNA): TGCAGCGTTCAAGGGGGCGCTGGGGCCAACGTCCTGACTTTC. This sequence encodes CSVQGGAGANVLTF. Filled out from reference TRBV29-1 and TRBJ2-6, the complete variable domain reads SAVISQKPSRDICQRGTSLTIQCQVDSQVTMMFWYRQQPGQSLTLIATANQGSEATYESGFVIDKFPISRPNLTFSTLTVSNMSPEDSSIYLCSVQGGAGANVLTFGAGSRLTVL.